The next 6 T cell receptor beta chains were all read from a single sample in a study of early T cells in non-severe SARS-CoV-2 infection. TCRdb analysed the 5' RACE reads with MiXCR anew, one entry per CDR3 protein. Of about 39,000 distinct CDR3 sequences in the sample, approximately 4% are singletons; the top ten hold around 2.8%. Sequenced: whole blood. The receptors were gathered from an adult who was a healthcare worker with PCR-confirmed SARS-CoV-2 infection or an uninfected control (not recorded which).

In its sample, this clonotype was seen many times. The chain recombines TRBV12-3 or TRBV12-4 with TRBJ1-1; 9 nucleotides match TRBD1. The CDR3 spans 16 residues. With V trimmed by 7 bases and J by 5 bases, 14 bases remained unmatched. This CDR3 reads CASKPGQGKYNTEAFF. In DNA, the CDR3 is TGTGCCAGCAAACCGGGACAGGGTAAATATAATACTGAAGCTTTCTTT.

This clonotype was seen repeatedly, ten times or more. The chain carries TRBV18 and TRBJ2-1; 9 bases agree with TRBD1. The germline gives CDR1 KGHSH, CDR2 LQKENI. V shed 4 bases and J 4 bases; nucleotides not matched to a gene: 14. The CDR3 has 18 residues. The CDR3 DNA follows: TGTGCCAGCTCACAACAAGGGCCGGTAGGACAGGGGTACAATGAGCAGTTCTTC. This codes for CASSQQGPVGQGYNEQFF. Complete variable domain (other parts from reference TRBV18 and TRBJ2-1): NAGVMQNPRHLVRRRGQEARLRCSPMKGHSHVYWYRQLPEEGLKFMVYLQKENIIDESGMPKERFSAEFPKEGPSILRIQQVVRGDSAAYFCASSQQGPVGQGYNEQFFGPGTRLTVL.

This clonotype was counted ten times or more. The rearrangement joins TRBV3-1 to TRBJ2-7; maybe TRBD1 (6 bases). CDR3 length: 13 residues. Trimming shortened V by 5 bases and J by 2 bases, and 10 bases separated the two germline ends. The germline CDR1 and CDR2 sequences are LGHDT and YNNKEL (reference sequence). The CDR3 region is CASSSQGTYEQYF. In nucleotides, the CDR3 is TGTGCCAGCAGCTCTCAGGGGACCTACGAGCAGTACTTC.

This clonotype was counted only a few times. This chain uses TRBV2 with TRBJ2-7; 11 positions agree with TRBD1. V lost 5 bases to trimming and J lost 4 bases; unmatched junction nucleotides: 10. CDR3 length equals 16 residues. Germline values: CDR1 SNHLY, CDR2 FYNNEI. The CDR3 protein is CASSFETGTGGYEQYF. The CDR3 nucleotides read TGTGCCAGCAGTTTCGAAACCGGGACAGGGGGGTACGAGCAGTACTTC.

This clonotype has at least ten counts. This chain joins TRBV20-1 and TRBJ1-3; D gene unclear. CDR3 length: 13 amino acids. Germline V gene data show CDR1 as DFQATT and CDR2 as SNEGSKA (reference sequence). With 1 base removed from V and 7 bases from J, the gap between germline ends came to 11 bases. The CDR3 DNA reads as TGCAGTGCTAGAGGGGAAGGGCACAACACCATATATTTT. Encoded protein: CSARGEGHNTIYF.

V usage is TRBV5-1 and J usage is TRBJ2-5, with 12 positions matching TRBD2. This CDR3 comprises 13 residues. J gave up 5 bases and V 8 bases, and 4 bases lay outside the gene matches. The germline V gene encodes CDR1 SGHRS and CDR2 YFSETQ. CDR3 loop: CASRLAGVETQYF. The CDR3, as DNA: TGCGCCAGTCGACTAGCGGGAGTTGAGACCCAGTACTTC.